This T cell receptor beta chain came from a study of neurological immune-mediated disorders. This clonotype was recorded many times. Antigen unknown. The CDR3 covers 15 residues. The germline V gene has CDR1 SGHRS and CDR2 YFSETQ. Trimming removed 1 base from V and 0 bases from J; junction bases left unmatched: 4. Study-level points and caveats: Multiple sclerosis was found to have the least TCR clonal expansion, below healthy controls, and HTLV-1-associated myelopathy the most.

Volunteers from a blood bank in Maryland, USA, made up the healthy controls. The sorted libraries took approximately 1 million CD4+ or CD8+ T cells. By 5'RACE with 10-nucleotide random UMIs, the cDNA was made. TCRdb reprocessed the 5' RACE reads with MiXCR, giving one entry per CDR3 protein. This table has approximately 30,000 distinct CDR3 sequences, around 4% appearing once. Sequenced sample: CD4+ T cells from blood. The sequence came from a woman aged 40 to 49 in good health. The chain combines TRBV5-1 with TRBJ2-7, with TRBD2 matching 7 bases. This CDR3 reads CASSLLGGSSYEQYF. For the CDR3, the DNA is TGCGCCAGCAGCTTGTTGGGGGGGTCCTCCTACGAGCAGTACTTC.